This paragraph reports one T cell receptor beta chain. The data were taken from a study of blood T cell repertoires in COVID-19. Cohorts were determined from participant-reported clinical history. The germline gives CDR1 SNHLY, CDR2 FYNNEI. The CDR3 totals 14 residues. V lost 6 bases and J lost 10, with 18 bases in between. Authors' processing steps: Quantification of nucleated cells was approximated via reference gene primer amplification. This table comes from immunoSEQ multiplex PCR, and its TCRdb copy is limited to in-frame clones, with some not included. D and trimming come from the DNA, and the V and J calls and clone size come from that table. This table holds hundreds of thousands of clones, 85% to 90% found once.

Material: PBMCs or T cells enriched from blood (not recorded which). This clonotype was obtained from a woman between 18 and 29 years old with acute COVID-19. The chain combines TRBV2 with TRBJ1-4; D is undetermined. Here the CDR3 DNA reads TGTGCCAGCAGAAAGAGGGAATCGGATGTAAAACTGTTTTTT. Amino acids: CASRKRESDVKLFF. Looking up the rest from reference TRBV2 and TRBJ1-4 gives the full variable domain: EPEVTQTPSHQVTQMGQEVILRCVPISNHLYFYWYRQILGQKVEFLVSFYNNEISEKSEIFDDQFSVERPDGSNFTLKIRSTKLEDSAMYFCASRKRESDVKLFFGSGTQLSVL.